Listed below are T cell receptor beta chains from one sample, sequenced in a study of T cells expressing NK-cell markers. TCRdb re-called the 5' RACE reads; every CDR3 protein appears as one record, without DNA. In total, the table holds fewer than 200,000 distinct CDR3 sequences. The specimen was blood T cells: a sorted CD56 or NKG2C T cell subset, CD4+ or CD8+ T cells, or bulk PBMC T cells (not recorded which). These receptors were taken from a woman between 18 and 69 years old in good health. Both conserved end residues are part of each CDR3.

j_call	v_call	cdr3_aa
TRBJ2-5	TRBV9	CASSEPQGGQETQYF
TRBJ2-1	TRBV7-6	CARNLPGLAGADEQFF
TRBJ2-7	TRBV6-6	CASSPGRYEQYF
TRBJ1-2	TRBV4-2	CASSQGGDNYGYTF
TRBJ2-1	TRBV5-1	CASSGGLAILDKAYNEQFF
TRBJ1-5	TRBV20-1	CSARDFGRVAYSNQPQHF
TRBJ2-5	TRBV18	CASSSRQGQETQYF
TRBJ2-7	TRBV10-3	CAISRTPGEGDYEQYF
TRBJ2-7	TRBV18	CASSLTSVGQNSYEQYF
TRBJ2-1	TRBV19	CASSTGRTRGINNEQFF
TRBJ1-1	TRBV20-1	CSARAWPEAFF
TRBJ2-5	TRBV12-3/TRBV12-4	CASSLSFSPGGAIGETQYF
TRBJ2-1	TRBV7-3	CASSPNLGTSGVHNEQFF
TRBJ2-3	TRBV7-3	CASSSGLAGTGDTQYF
TRBJ2-3	TRBV9	CASSVAARGSGDTQYF
TRBJ2-5	TRBV2	CASNSRDRGPDGLYF
TRBJ2-1	TRBV7-9	CASTNSGYHEQFF
TRBJ2-1	TRBV7-6	CASSLLTSGGASEQFF
TRBJ1-5	TRBV20-1	CSVIGGLSGNQPQHF
TRBJ2-5	TRBV6-1	CASRSTWGGSGETQYF
TRBJ2-5	TRBV18	CASSPFVKGETQYF
TRBJ1-3	TRBV6-1	CASSTDRFSGNTIYF
TRBJ2-1	TRBV19	CASSSQGWDYNEQFF
TRBJ2-1	TRBV20-1	CSAQDGSGGAYNEQFF
TRBJ2-1	TRBV7-9	CASSLEPGRGNNEQFF
TRBJ2-7	TRBV5-1	CASSLAGQGALNEQYF
TRBJ2-1	TRBV5-1	CASSEQGIGTNEQFF
TRBJ2-2	TRBV7-9	CASSLGRRAHTGELFF
TRBJ2-2	TRBV6-1	CASRGTGELFF
TRBJ1-1	TRBV3-1	CASSLGAGGISEAFF
TRBJ2-7	TRBV6-5	CASSYVQGASYEQYF
TRBJ2-3	TRBV6-1	CASSPRGGNSGTQYF
TRBJ2-5	TRBV5-1	CASSLLSEETQYF
TRBJ2-3	TRBV7-6	CASSRLGTTDTQYF
TRBJ2-2	TRBV19	CATRTSETSTGELFF
TRBJ2-2	TRBV7-3	CASSVQDGELFF
TRBJ2-7	TRBV20-1	CSAVSGAGLHSEQYF
TRBJ2-3	TRBV7-3	CASSLKVPDTQYF
TRBJ2-7	TRBV21-1	CASSKAPAAEEEYEQYF
TRBJ1-3	TRBV20-1	CSARSGKGAGNTIYF
TRBJ2-3	TRBV7-7	CASSLVAGGGTQYF
TRBJ2-3	TRBV3-1	CASSLPYTDTQYF
TRBJ2-5	TRBV20-1	CRATSGRGETQYF
TRBJ1-1	TRBV29-1	CSVEGDTGNTEAFF
TRBJ1-1	TRBV7-9	CASSSRQGLVNTEAFF
TRBJ2-3	TRBV20-1	CSARTGYGYTDTQYF
TRBJ1-2	TRBV18	CASSPGPGQNYGYTF
TRBJ2-7	TRBV29-1	CSVTSGSYEQYF
TRBJ1-5	TRBV4-1	CASSLQGNNQPQHF
TRBJ2-5	TRBV6-2/TRBV6-3	CATLRDSVQETQYF
TRBJ2-1	TRBV5-1	CASSLAPEHNEQFF
TRBJ2-5	TRBV5-1	CASSYGLAGINWETQYF
TRBJ2-7	TRBV21-1	CASSQGRDEQYF
TRBJ2-1	TRBV11-2	CASSLIGGLAGVEQFF